This TCR beta chain comes out of a study of blood T cell repertoires in COVID-19. TCRdb's table, derived via immunoSEQ multiplex PCR, lists solely in-frame clones and lacks some. The data hold a few hundred thousand clones, with approximately 86% observed a single time. CDR3 length: 13 amino acids. CDR1 is SGHKS, CDR2 YYEKEE, per germline (reference sequence). The V end lost 4 bases, the J end lost 5 bases, and 10 bases lay between the germline ends. Sequencing input: PBMCs or T cells enriched from blood (not recorded which). The chain links TRBV5-5 to TRBJ1-5, with a possible D match to TRBD1 (5 bases). The clonotype originates from a middle-aged woman with acute COVID-19. CDR3 bases: TGTGCCAGCAGCCCACAGGTAGATCAGCCCCAGCATTTT. Its translation is CASSPQVDQPQHF.